The 9 T cell receptor beta chains reported below all come from one sample, sequenced in a study of PD-1 blockade in classical Hodgkin lymphoma. Sequencing used immunoSEQ multiplex PCR; TCRdb keeps in-frame clones, though not all of them. The sample carries about 72,000 clones, approximately 94% recorded once. Brentuximab vedotin exposure varied, and every patient relapsed after autologous stem cell transplantation. The sequencing used peripheral blood mononuclear cells (PBMCs), collected at baseline. All receptors come from a human donor with classical Hodgkin lymphoma.

The rearrangement joins TRBV7-8 to TRBJ1-6; a possible D gene is TRBD1 (6 bases). Trimming took 1 base from V and 9 from J, leaving 13 bases between them. This CDR3 comprises 15 residues. Germline assignment: CDR1 SGHVS and CDR2 FQNEAQ. DNA of the CDR3: TGTGCCAGCAGCTTAGGGGGGGCCGTCGGTTCACCCCTCCACTTT. Its protein product is CASSLGGAVGSPLHF.

V is TRBV30 and J is TRBJ2-7; the D gene is possibly TRBD2 (6 bases). This CDR3 is 12 amino acids long. Between the trimmed V and J ends, which lost 2 bases and 4 bases, there was a span of 9 bases. Germline CDR1 is GTSNPN and CDR2 is SVGIG (reference sequence). CDR3 nucleotides: TGTGCCTGGAGTTGGGACTCTTACGAGCAGTACTTC. Protein sequence: CAWSWDSYEQYF.

The chain couples TRBV2 to TRBJ2-5; D not certain. V gave up 5 bases and J gave up 3 bases, with 13 bases separating them. CDR3 length equals 14 residues. The V gene's germline CDR1 is SNHLY and CDR2 FYNNEI. CDR3 DNA: TGTGCCAGCAGTACGAGCATTACTGAAGAGACCCAGTACTTC. Translating gives CASSTSITEETQYF.

V is TRBV30 and J is TRBJ1-1; no firm D call. CDR3 size: 11 residues. Per the germline V gene, CDR1 is GTSNPN and CDR2 is SVGIG (reference sequence). Trimming took 0 bases from V and 7 from J, leaving 6 bases between them. The CDR3 spells CAWSVPVEAFF. CDR3 nucleotides: TGTGCCTGGAGTGTACCAGTTGAAGCTTTCTTT.

As to this clone: At the DNA level, this CDR3 is encoded by other sequences in the same sample as well. The chain couples TRBV11-1 to TRBJ2-1; TRBD2 matches 7 bases. This CDR3 region has 16 residues. Germline lookup yields CDR1 SGHAT and CDR2 FQDESV (reference sequence). The trim removed 5 bases at V and 4 bases at J, leaving 11 bases unmatched. The DNA of the CDR3 is TGTGCCAGCAGCCGCCTCGGCCTAGCGGAATACAATGAGCAGTTCTTC. Its translation is CASSRLGLAEYNEQFF. Filled out from reference TRBV11-1 and TRBJ2-1, the complete variable domain reads EAEVAQSPRYKITEKSQAVAFWCDPISGHATLYWYRQILGQGPELLVQFQDESVVDDSQLPKDRFSAERLKGVDSTLKIQPAELGDSAMYLCASSRLGLAEYNEQFFGPGTRLTVL.

The chain uses TRBV4-1 and TRBJ1-5; the D is unclear. With 2 bases removed from V and 6 bases from J, the gap between germline ends came to 20 bases. Germline V lookup: CDR1 MGHRA, CDR2 YSYEKL. The length of the CDR3 is 17 residues. The CDR3 bases are TGCGCCAGCAGCCAATCACCCCCGGACGAAAACGGTCAGCCCCAGCATTTT. This translates into CASSQSPPDENGQPQHF.

V and J are TRBV23-1 and TRBJ1-2; 8 nucleotides align to TRBD1. TRBV23-1 is an open reading frame, and its role is uncertain. Trimming removed 4 bases from V and 2 bases from J; junction bases left unmatched: 9. The CDR3 is made up of 16 amino acids. CDR3 amino acids: CASSPPGTGSNYGYTF. Here the CDR3 DNA reads TGCGCCAGCAGTCCTCCAGGGACAGGATCGAACTATGGCTACACCTTC.

The chain couples TRBV28 to TRBJ2-7, with TRBD1 matching 7 bases. This CDR3 has 13 residues. CDR1 is MDHEN, CDR2 SYDVKM, per germline. J lost 7 bases, V lost 5 bases, and 8 bases had no gene match. The CDR3 reads CASSNWTGGEQYF. For the CDR3, the DNA is TGTGCCAGCAGTAACTGGACAGGTGGGGAGCAGTACTTC.

The rearrangement uses TRBV11-2 and TRBJ1-2, with D possibly being TRBD1 (5 bases). V shed 5 bases and J shed 3 bases, with 10 bases lying between them. The CDR3 is 13 amino acids. Per the germline V gene, CDR1 is SGHAT and CDR2 is FQNNGV. The CDR3 DNA reads TGTGCCAGCAGCCCTGACAGTTACTATGGCTACACCTTC. The encoded protein is CASSPDSYYGYTF.